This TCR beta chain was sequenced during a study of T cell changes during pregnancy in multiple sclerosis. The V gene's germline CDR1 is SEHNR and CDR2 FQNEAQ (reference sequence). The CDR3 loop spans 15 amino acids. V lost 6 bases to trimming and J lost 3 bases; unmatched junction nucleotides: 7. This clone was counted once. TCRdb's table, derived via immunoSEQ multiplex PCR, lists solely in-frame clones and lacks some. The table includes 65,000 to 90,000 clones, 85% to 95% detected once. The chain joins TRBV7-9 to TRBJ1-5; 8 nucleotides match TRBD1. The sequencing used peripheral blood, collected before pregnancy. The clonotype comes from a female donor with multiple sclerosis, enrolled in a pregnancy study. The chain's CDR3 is CASSKTGANNQPQHF. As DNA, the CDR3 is TGTGCCAGCAGTAAGACAGGGGCAAACAATCAGCCCCAGCATTTT.